This T cell receptor (beta chain) is from a study of T cell repertoires in cytomegalovirus infection. Study context: Evidence of both CMV infection and a matching HLA type came from public TCR beta signatures. Study-level findings and limits: Within the response measured ex vivo, HLA-C-restricted CMV-specific TCR beta clonotypes were dominant. Accumulated public TCR beta family frequency recognized individuals carrying CMV together with the relevant HLA.

This clonotype was counted at least ten times. Its antigen is still unknown. TCRdb redid the calling of the reads with MiXCR, one entry per CDR3 protein. Of 300,000 or so distinct CDR3 sequences listed, roughly 25% are singletons. The receptor was derived from a human donor in good health (CMV status not recorded). Some clones in this sample may be carry-over from other donors' samples. The sample was PBMCs.

CDR3 amino acids: CASSLVPAGKYEQYF. Here the CDR3 DNA reads TGTGCCAGCAGCTTAGTCCCAGCGGGAAAATACGAGCAGTACTTC. This chain joins TRBV7-2 and TRBJ2-7, with 7 bases that match TRBD2. This CDR3 is built from 15 residues. V lost 1 base and J lost 4; bases outside the gene matches: 7. The germline V gene encodes CDR1 SGHTA and CDR2 FQGNSA. Variable domain in full (rest from reference TRBV7-2 and TRBJ2-7): GAGVSQSPSNKVTEKGKDVELRCDPISGHTALYWYRQSLGQGLEFLIYFQGNSAPDKSGLPSDRFSAERTGGSVSTLTIQRTQQEDSAVYLCASSLVPAGKYEQYFGPGTRLTVT.